A single sample gave rise to the 21 T cell receptor beta chains below, sequenced in a study of T-cell memory formation after mild COVID-19. TCRdb ran MiXCR on the 5' RACE reads and lists one entry per CDR3 protein. The sample has about 29,000 distinct CDR3 sequences; 15% to 20% are singletons. The sequencing input was PBMCs or a T cell subset sorted from them (not recorded which). The source is an adult who had mild COVID-19 (a few samples of this study predate the infection). Cell type and time point are not known.

This clonotype was seen repeatedly, ten times or more. The chain uses TRBV20-1 and TRBJ2-7; maybe TRBD2 (5 bases). The CDR3 totals 14 residues. V dropped 0 bases and J dropped 7 bases, with 16 bases sitting between them. Germline CDR1 reads DFQATT; CDR2 reads SNEGSKA (reference sequence). The CDR3 nucleotides read TGCAGTGCTAGAGATTCCGCAGAGGGCGGAGAGCAGTACTTC. Protein: CSARDSAEGGEQYF.

This clonotype has ten or more counts. The rearrangement joins TRBV20-1 to TRBJ1-2; 10 positions match TRBD1. The CDR3 sequence is 16 residues long. CDR1 is DFQATT, CDR2 SNEGSKA, per germline (reference sequence). V lost 5 bases and J lost 5; bases outside the gene matches: 14. In DNA, the CDR3 is TGCAGTGCTGTGACCGGGACAGGGGCCGTGGTTTATGGCTACACCTTC. This codes for CSAVTGTGAVVYGYTF.

The chain employs TRBV12-3 or TRBV12-4 and TRBJ1-1, with D perhaps matching TRBD1 (5 bases). The CDR3 is made up of 12 amino acids. Trimming left V 5 bases short and J 10 bases short, with 14 bases between. DNA for the CDR3: TGTGCCAGCAGTCCCCCAGGGATCTCAGCTTTCTTT. Amino acid sequence: CASSPPGISAFF.

This clonotype was detected many times. The CDR3 DNA sequence: TGTGCCAGCAGCACTGACTTGGTAGCCAAAAACATTCAGTACTTC. This sequence encodes CASSTDLVAKNIQYF. The V and J genes are TRBV5-4 and TRBJ2-4; no clear D gene. Germline V gives CDR1 SGHNT, CDR2 YYREEE (reference sequence). The V end lost 4 bases, the J end lost 0 bases, and 11 bases lay between the germline ends. This CDR3 contains 15 residues.

This clonotype was detected many times. The chain employs TRBV9 and TRBJ2-2; no firm D call. The germline V gene encodes CDR1 SGDLS and CDR2 YYNGEE. This CDR3 is built from 12 residues. Trimming stripped 3 bases from V and 2 bases from J, with 2 bases between. The chain's CDR3 is CASSANTGELFF. In nucleotides, the CDR3 is TGTGCCAGCAGCGCCAACACCGGGGAGCTGTTTTTT.

This clonotype was observed at least ten times. The chain joins TRBV20-1 to TRBJ1-5; unclear D gene. CDR1 is DFQATT, CDR2 SNEGSKA, per germline (reference sequence). The CDR3 is 16 amino acids. V was shortened by 0 bases and J by 8 bases, with 20 bases between the two germline ends. Here the CDR3 reads CSARDEVVAGKEPQHF. DNA for the CDR3: TGCAGTGCTAGAGATGAGGTAGTTGCGGGTAAGGAGCCCCAGCATTTT.

This clonotype was detected ten times or more. J is TRBJ2-3 and V is TRBV30, with TRBD2 matching 8 bases. CDR1 and CDR2 from the germline V gene are GTSNPN and SVGIG (reference sequence). This CDR3 has 14 residues. The ends lost 0 bases at V and 4 bases at J; junction bases unmatched: 3. The CDR3 reads CAWSVGGEADTQYF. The DNA of the CDR3 is TGTGCCTGGAGTGTCGGGGGGGAGGCAGATACGCAGTATTTT.

This clonotype was counted ten times or more. The chain combines TRBV2 with TRBJ2-7; 10 nucleotides match TRBD1. The V gene's germline CDR1 is SNHLY and CDR2 FYNNEI. V dropped 2 bases and J dropped 9; count of bases not matched to a gene: 7. The CDR3 sequence is 14 residues long. Here the CDR3 reads CASSERGQGRGQYF. In DNA form, the CDR3 reads TGTGCCAGCAGTGAACGGGGACAGGGGCGGGGGCAGTACTTC.

At least ten counts were recorded for this clonotype. The chain employs TRBV3-1 and TRBJ2-1, with D perhaps matching TRBD2 (5 bases). The CDR3 sequence is 16 residues long. Trimming took 2 bases from V and 9 from J, leaving 20 bases between them. Germline V gene sequence: CDR1 LGHDT, CDR2 YNNKEL (reference sequence). CDR3 region: CASSQLGGPASTEQFF. The CDR3, as DNA: TGTGCCAGCAGCCAACTAGGAGGTCCTGCTTCTACTGAGCAGTTCTTC.

This clonotype was seen only a few times. This chain uses TRBV5-1 with TRBJ2-5, with D perhaps TRBD1 (6 bases). This CDR3 comprises 15 residues. CDR1 is SGHRS and CDR2 is YFSETQ in the germline V gene. The germline V and J ends were trimmed by 5 bases and 5 bases, with 19 bases remaining between them. CDR3: CASRQGVGGEETQYF. The CDR3 region has the DNA TGCGCCAGCAGGCAAGGAGTTGGGGGCGAGGAGACCCAGTACTTC.

The chain joins TRBV2 to TRBJ2-5; 12 bases line up with TRBD2. Germline V gene data show CDR1 as SNHLY and CDR2 as FYNNEI. This CDR3 contains 15 residues. The ends lost 1 base at V and 3 bases at J; junction bases unmatched: 0. CDR3 in DNA: TGTGCCAGCAGTGAAGGACTAGCGGGGGAAGAGACCCAGTACTTC. Encoded protein: CASSEGLAGEETQYF.

This clonotype is labeled as medium-sized (0.01 to 0.1%). The chain joins TRBV6-2 or TRBV6-3 to TRBJ2-7; no reliable D call. Trimming left V 0 bases short and J 4 bases short, with 10 bases between. Germline V gene lookup returns CDR1 MNHEY and CDR2 SVGEGT. The CDR3 has 14 residues. The CDR3 loop reads CASSYSRYGYEQYF. CDR3 bases: TGTGCCAGCAGTTACTCCCGATACGGTTACGAGCAGTACTTC.

This clonotype was detected many times. The rearrangement joins TRBV5-6 to TRBJ1-5; D not resolved. Germline-derived CDR1 and CDR2 are SGHDT and YYEEEE. The CDR3 sequence is 14 residues long. V gave up 4 bases and J gave up 6 bases, with 14 bases separating them. The CDR3 reads CASSEDGTGQPQHF. The CDR3 coding sequence is TGTGCCAGCAGCGAAGACGGAACGGGTCAGCCCCAGCATTTT. Using reference TRBV5-6 and TRBJ1-5 for the parts outside the CDR3, the full variable domain is DAGVTQSPTHLIKTRGQQVTLRCSPKSGHDTVSWYQQALGQGPQFIFQYYEEEERQRGNFPDRFSGHQFPNYSSELNVNALLLGDSALYLCASSEDGTGQPQHFGDGTRLSIL.

V is TRBV3-1 and J is TRBJ2-1, with D perhaps TRBD1 (5 bases). Per germline, CDR1 LGHDT and CDR2 YNNKEL (reference sequence). The CDR3 totals 16 residues. Trimming removed 4 bases from V and 2 bases from J, with 15 bases in between. CDR3 region: CASSPDGPGTYNEQFF. The CDR3 nucleotides read TGTGCCAGCAGCCCGGACGGGCCAGGGACCTACAATGAGCAGTTCTTC.

For this clonotype: A much larger clone lies a single base off, so this may be a read error. The chain couples TRBV27 to TRBJ2-2; 7 bases match TRBD1. This CDR3 has 14 amino acids. Germline V gene lookup returns CDR1 MNHEY and CDR2 SMNVEV (reference sequence). The CDR3 region has the DNA TGTGCCCGCAGTTCGGACAGGTACACCGGGGAGCTGTTTTTT. The encoded protein is CARSSDRYTGELFF.

The chain carries TRBV4-2 and TRBJ1-4; 12 bases fit TRBD1. J lost 6 bases, V lost 0 bases, and 8 bases had no gene match. The CDR3 sequence is 18 residues long. CDR1 LGHNA and CDR2 YNFKEQ come from the germline V gene. The DNA of the CDR3 is TGTGCCAGCAGCCAAGATCTTTTCGGGACAGGGGGCGATGAAAAACTGTTTTTT. It codes for CASSQDLFGTGGDEKLFF.

This clonotype was recorded many times. The chain employs TRBV9 and TRBJ2-5; no definite D call. Germline V gene data show CDR1 as SGDLS and CDR2 as YYNGEE. The V end was cut by 3 bases, the J end by 4 bases, with 10 bases between. The CDR3 is made up of 13 amino acids. The CDR3 DNA is TGTGCCAGCAGCGCCGGATCTGGAGAGACCCAGTACTTC. This gives the protein CASSAGSGETQYF.

This clonotype was recorded at least ten times. The chain recombines TRBV10-3 with TRBJ2-7, with unresolved D. Trimming took off 3 bases at V and 3 bases at J, with 18 bases between the two ends. The germline CDR1 and CDR2 sequences are ENHRY and SYGVKD. This CDR3 is 16 amino acids long. This CDR3 is CAISEIVSAAIYEQYF. CDR3 DNA: TGTGCCATCAGTGAAATTGTTTCGGCAGCTATCTACGAGCAGTACTTC.

The sample holds a few counts of this clonotype. The V and J genes are TRBV18 and TRBJ1-5; a possible D gene is TRBD1 (5 bases). The V gene lost 3 bases and the J gene lost 0 bases, with 9 bases spanning the gap. Germline lookup yields CDR1 KGHSH and CDR2 LQKENI. The CDR3 length is 15 residues. CDR3: CASSPGDPSNQPQHF. The CDR3 bases are TGTGCCAGCTCACCCGGGGACCCTAGCAATCAGCCCCAGCATTTT.

This clonotype appeared many times. The chain employs TRBV10-3 and TRBJ1-1; maybe TRBD1 (6 bases). V gave up 0 bases and J gave up 7 bases, with 9 bases separating them. The CDR3 extends over 13 amino acids. Germline V CDR1 and CDR2: ENHRY, SYGVKD. The CDR3, as DNA: TGTGCCATCAGTGAGTCGCAACAGGGTGAAGCTTTCTTT. Translation: CAISESQQGEAFF.

This sequence joins TRBV4-1 and TRBJ1-4, with D possibly matching TRBD1 (6 bases). The CDR3 spans 14 residues. The germline gives CDR1 MGHRA, CDR2 YSYEKL. V shed 4 bases and J shed 3 bases, with 9 bases lying between them. The CDR3 protein is CASSPGAANEKLFF. The CDR3 DNA follows: TGCGCCAGCAGCCCAGGGGCCGCTAATGAAAAACTGTTTTTT.